A selection of T cell receptor beta chains follows, all from one sample in a study of cytomegalovirus exposure and HLA in healthy donors. The table came from immunoSEQ multiplex PCR; TCRdb's copy has only in-frame clones and leaves some out. The repertoire includes about 120,000 clones, approximately 71% of them detected once, and under 3.5% sits in the top ten. The sample taken for sequencing was PBMCs. The source is a woman in her fifties or sixties in good health and CMV-seronegative. Both conserved end residues are part of each CDR3. The D gene is left open where the match is weak. Rows give clone size only sometimes, using once, few, many, or a class for an expanded clone.

size	D	J	V	DNA	CDR3
NA	TRBD1	TRBJ1-4	TRBV4-1	TGCGCCAGCAGCAGACAGGGGAAGGATGAAAAACTGTTTTTT	CASSRQGKDEKLFF
NA	TRBD1	TRBJ1-4	TRBV18	TGTGCCAGTCACGCAGGACAGGGGAGTGAAAAACTGTTTTTT	CASHAGQGSEKLFF
NA	NA	TRBJ2-1	TRBV28	TGTGCCAGCAGTTTAAGGGACATGCAGTTCTTC	CASSLRDMQFF
NA	TRBD2	TRBJ2-7	TRBV7-3	TGTGCCAGCAGCCCGGGGACTAGCGGCTACGAGCAGTACTTC	CASSPGTSGYEQYF
few	TRBD2	TRBJ2-1	TRBV5-4	TGTGCCAGCAGCTCGGATCCCTCGACTAGCGGGATGGGTGGCTATGAGCAGTTCTTC	CASSSDPSTSGMGGYEQFF
NA	TRBD1	TRBJ1-2	TRBV7-9	TGTGCCAGCAGCGTCCGGGACAGTATCTTCTATGGCTACACCTTC	CASSVRDSIFYGYTF
NA	NA	TRBJ1-6	TRBV6-5	TGTGCCAGCAGATCCCTTCAGGGGCCGGGTTCACCCCTCCACTTT	CASRSLQGPGSPLHF
NA	TRBD2	TRBJ2-5	TRBV18	TGTGCCAGCTCACCACCAACTAGCGGGGAGAGGGAGACCCAGTACTTC	CASSPPTSGERETQYF
NA	NA	TRBJ2-3	TRBV19	TGTGCCAGTAGTATAGCGGGATCCACAGATACGCAGTATTTT	CASSIAGSTDTQYF
NA	TRBD2	TRBJ2-2	TRBV5-1	TGCGCCAGCAGCAGCCGTAGGGGCGGGAGGCGCACCGGGGAGCTGTTTTTT	CASSSRRGGRRTGELFF
NA	NA	TRBJ2-5	TRBV7-3	TGTGCCAGCAGCTTACGGGCTAGCTCGGAGACCCAGTACTTC	CASSLRASSETQYF
NA	NA	TRBJ2-5	TRBV5-8	TGTGCCAGCGCCTGGAGCGGATTCCAAGAGACCCAGTACTTC	CASAWSGFQETQYF
NA	NA	TRBJ2-7	TRBV28	TGTGCCAGCAGTTTATCTAGCCCGATCTCCTACGAGCAGTACTTC	CASSLSSPISYEQYF
NA	TRBD2	TRBJ2-7	TRBV4-1	TGCGCCAGCAGCCAAGAAGTGGGATTAGCGGGAGGTAGACCCTACGAGCAGTACTTC	CASSQEVGLAGGRPYEQYF
NA	TRBD2	TRBJ2-1	TRBV5-4	TGTGCCAGCAGCAAGGGGACTAGCGGGGGCAATGAGCAGTTCTTC	CASSKGTSGGNEQFF
NA	NA	TRBJ1-6	TRBV7-9	TGTGCCAGCAGCTTTGCAGTCCAGAAATCCCTCCACTTT	CASSFAVQKSLHF
NA	NA	TRBJ1-1	TRBV6-1	TGTGCCAGCAGGGTGGGCGAAGCTTTCTTT	CASRVGEAFF
few	NA	TRBJ1-1	TRBV2	TGTGCCAGCAGTGTGGTCAGTTCGAACACTGAAGCTTTCTTT	CASSVVSSNTEAFF
few	NA	TRBJ2-2	TRBV5-1	TGCGCCAGCAGCTTGATAATACCCGCGGACACCGGGGAGCTGTTTTTT	CASSLIIPADTGELFF
once	TRBD2	TRBJ2-1	TRBV19	TGTGCCAGTAGTGCCGGACTAGAGGACAAGCAGTTCTTC	CASSAGLEDKQFF
NA	TRBD1	TRBJ1-2	TRBV9	TGTGCCAGCAGCACGACGGACAGGGCCTCTAACTATGGCTACACCTTC	CASSTTDRASNYGYTF
NA	TRBD1	TRBJ1-1	TRBV18	TGTGCCAGCTCACTGGGGACAGTGAACACTGAAGCTTTCTTT	CASSLGTVNTEAFF
NA	NA	TRBJ1-3	TRBV7-9	TGTGCCAGCAGCTTTAGCAGGGGCTCTGGAAACACCATATATTTT	CASSFSRGSGNTIYF
few	TRBD2	TRBJ2-7	TRBV2	TGTGCCAGCAGGACTAGCGGGAGAACCACCTACGAGCAGTACTTC	CASRTSGRTTYEQYF
NA	TRBD2	TRBJ2-1	TRBV4-2	TGTGCCAGCAGCCAAGTCGGGGGAGGGGTCCAGTTCTTC	CASSQVGGGVQFF
NA	NA	TRBJ2-7	TRBV4-2	TGTGCCAGCAGCCAAGATCTTACCCTCTACGAGCAGTACTTC	CASSQDLTLYEQYF
NA	TRBD1	TRBJ2-7	TRBV11-2	TGTGCCAGCAGCCTACCTCAGGACAGGCTCTACGAGCAGTACTTC	CASSLPQDRLYEQYF
NA	NA	TRBJ1-1	TRBV7-9	TGTGCCAGCAGCTTAGCTCTTGACAGTAACACTGAAGCTTTCTTT	CASSLALDSNTEAFF
NA	NA	TRBJ1-2	TRBV30	TGTGCCTGGAGGGGGTTAGGGGTGGACTATGGCTACACCTTC	CAWRGLGVDYGYTF
NA	NA	TRBJ2-3	TRBV19	TGTGCCAGTAGTCCGGGGGGCATTAGCACAGATACGCAGTATTTT	CASSPGGISTDTQYF
NA	NA	TRBJ2-7	TRBV20-1	TGCAGTGCTAGCGTCGACGAGCAGTACTTC	CSASVDEQYF
NA	NA	TRBJ1-1	TRBV9	TGTGCCAGCAGCGTAGCCGGGGTCGGTGAAGCTTTCTTT	CASSVAGVGEAFF
NA	TRBD2	TRBJ2-3	TRBV9	TGTGCCAGCAGCGTGGGGGGAGGGCCCGCAGATACGCAGTATTTT	CASSVGGGPADTQYF
NA	NA	TRBJ1-1	TRBV19	TGTGCCAGTAGCACAGGGAGCGCTGAAGCTTTCTTT	CASSTGSAEAFF
NA	NA	TRBJ1-5	TRBV5-4	TGTGCCAGCAGCCGTGATGGGGGAGCAGGGGCGGGCAATCAGCCCCAGCATTTT	CASSRDGGAGAGNQPQHF
NA	TRBD2	TRBJ2-1	TRBV4-2	TGTGCCAGCAGCCGAGGACTAGCGGGGGATTGGTGGCAGTTCTTC	CASSRGLAGDWWQFF
NA	NA	TRBJ1-4	TRBV5-1	TGCGCCAGCAGCTTGGGCCAGGCCTCAGAAAAACTGTTTTTT	CASSLGQASEKLFF
NA	NA	TRBJ1-2	TRBV29-1	TGCAGCGTTGTTTACGGGACACCCTTACGAGGCGGCTACACCTTC	CSVVYGTPLRGGYTF
NA	NA	TRBJ2-1	TRBV5-1	TGCGCCAGCAGCTTGGTTCAGGGCCCCAATGAGCAGTTCTTC	CASSLVQGPNEQFF
NA	TRBD2	TRBJ2-3	TRBV19	TGTGCCAGTAGCCTGGGACTAGCGGGAACAGATACGCAGTATTTT	CASSLGLAGTDTQYF
NA	NA	TRBJ2-3	TRBV7-6	TGTGCCAGCAGCTTAGTTTATGGCGGGAGCACAGATACGCAGTATTTT	CASSLVYGGSTDTQYF
once	NA	TRBJ1-2	TRBV28	TGTGCCAGCAGTTTCGGAGGGAATGGCTACACCTTC	CASSFGGNGYTF
NA	TRBD1	TRBJ2-2	TRBV29-1	TGCAGCGCGGGACAGGGACGGAACACCGGGGAGCTGTTTTTT	CSAGQGRNTGELFF
few	NA	TRBJ2-5	TRBV30	TGTGCCTGGAGACTGGGGGGTCGGGAACAAGAGACCCAGTACTTC	CAWRLGGREQETQYF
NA	NA	TRBJ2-3	TRBV4-1	TGCGCCAGCAGCCAGGGGCCCGGGACAGATACGCAGTATTTT	CASSQGPGTDTQYF
NA	TRBD2	TRBJ2-1	TRBV7-3	TGTGCCAGCAGCTTATCTGCTAGCGGGAGGGCAGCAATCCCCAATGAGCAGTTCTTC	CASSLSASGRAAIPNEQFF
NA	TRBD2	TRBJ2-2	TRBV6-6	TGTGCCAGCAGTTACGGCACGGGAGGGACCACCGGGGAGCTGTTTTTT	CASSYGTGGTTGELFF
once	NA	TRBJ1-6	TRBV30	TGTGCCTGGAGCCCGGGGAGGGATTCACCCCTCCACTTT	CAWSPGRDSPLHF
NA	TRBD1	TRBJ1-5	TRBV19	TGTGCCAGTAGTCCAACAGGGGCAGTAAATCAGCCCCAGCATTTT	CASSPTGAVNQPQHF
few	TRBD2	TRBJ2-2	TRBV5-1	TGCGCCAGCAGCACCGGACTAGCGGGAGTCGGTGGGGAGCTGTTTTTT	CASSTGLAGVGGELFF
NA	TRBD2	TRBJ2-5	TRBV28	TGTGCCGGCAAAGCCCGCGGGAGGAGGATAGAGACCCAGTACTTC	CAGKARGRRIETQYF
NA	TRBD2	TRBJ2-7	TRBV6-5	TGTGCCAGCAGGGGACTATCCGGGAGGGCCTACGAGCAGTACTTC	CASRGLSGRAYEQYF
few	TRBD2	TRBJ2-1	TRBV9	TGTGCCAGCACGGCAAGCGGGAGTGCGAATGAGCAGTTCTTC	CASTASGSANEQFF
NA	NA	TRBJ2-2	TRBV2	TGTGCCAGCACCGGGACGAACACCGGGGAGCTGTTTTTT	CASTGTNTGELFF
few	NA	TRBJ2-1	TRBV7-2	TGTGCCAGCAGCTTAGATTCCCATGCGGGGCAATACAATGAGCAGTTCTTC	CASSLDSHAGQYNEQFF